This TCR beta chain was recorded in a study of CD8+CD57+ T cells in acquired aplastic anemia. Investigators profiled TCR beta VDJ and CDR3 from genomic DNA template. TCRdb passed the reads through MiXCR, listing each CDR3 protein once. The sample includes about 160,000 distinct CDR3 sequences, around 48% of them seen just once. Trimming shortened V by 0 bases and J by 2 bases, and 8 bases separated the two germline ends. Per germline, CDR1 SGDLS and CDR2 YYNGEE. The CDR3 has 14 amino acids. An expansion of CD8+CD57+ cells by flow cytometry had been shown in patients chosen for sequencing. The receptor was isolated from a human donor with aplastic anemia. This rearrangement joins TRBV9 to TRBJ2-5; D remains ambiguous. Input material: sorted CD4+, CD8+, or CD8+CD57+ T cells (not recorded which) from PBMCs. The CDR3 protein is CASSVGWGQETQYF. For the CDR3, the DNA is TGTGCCAGCAGCGTAGGGTGGGGACAAGAGACCCAGTACTTC.